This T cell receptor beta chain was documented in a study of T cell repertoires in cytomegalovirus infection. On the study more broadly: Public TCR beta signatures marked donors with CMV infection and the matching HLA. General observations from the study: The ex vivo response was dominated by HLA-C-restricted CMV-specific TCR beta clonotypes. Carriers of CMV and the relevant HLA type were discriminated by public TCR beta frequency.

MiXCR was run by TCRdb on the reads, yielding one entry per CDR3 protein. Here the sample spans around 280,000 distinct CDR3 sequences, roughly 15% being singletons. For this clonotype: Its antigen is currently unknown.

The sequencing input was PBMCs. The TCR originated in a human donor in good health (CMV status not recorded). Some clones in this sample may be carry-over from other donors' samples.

CDR3 in amino acids: CSARGEGYGYTF. The CDR3 DNA reads as TGCAGTGCTAGGGGGGAAGGCTATGGCTACACCTTC. V usage is TRBV20-1 and J usage is TRBJ1-2; the D gene is possibly TRBD1 (5 bases). This CDR3 has 12 residues. V lost 3 bases, J lost 4 bases, and 9 bases lay in between. CDR1 and CDR2 (germline): DFQATT, SNEGSKA (reference sequence).